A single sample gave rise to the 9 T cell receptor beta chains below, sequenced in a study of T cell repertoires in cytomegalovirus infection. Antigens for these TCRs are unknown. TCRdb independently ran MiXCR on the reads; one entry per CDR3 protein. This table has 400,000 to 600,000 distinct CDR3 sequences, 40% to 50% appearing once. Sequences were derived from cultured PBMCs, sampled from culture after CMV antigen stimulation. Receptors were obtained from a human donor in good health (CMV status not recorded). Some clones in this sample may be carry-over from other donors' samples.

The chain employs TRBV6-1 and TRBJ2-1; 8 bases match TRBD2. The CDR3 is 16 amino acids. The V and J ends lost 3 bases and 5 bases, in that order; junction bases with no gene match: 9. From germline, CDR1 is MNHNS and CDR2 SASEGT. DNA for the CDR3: TGTGCCAGCAGTGATATCGGGGCGGGGGGTAACAATGAGCAGTTCTTC. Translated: CASSDIGAGGNNEQFF.

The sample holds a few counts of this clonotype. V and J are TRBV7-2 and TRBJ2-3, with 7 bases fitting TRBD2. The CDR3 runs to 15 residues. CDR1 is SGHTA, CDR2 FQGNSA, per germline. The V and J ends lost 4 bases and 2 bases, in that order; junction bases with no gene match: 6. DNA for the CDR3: TGTGCCAGCAGCTCGGCAGCGGGACCCACAGATACGCAGTATTTT. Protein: CASSSAAGPTDTQYF.

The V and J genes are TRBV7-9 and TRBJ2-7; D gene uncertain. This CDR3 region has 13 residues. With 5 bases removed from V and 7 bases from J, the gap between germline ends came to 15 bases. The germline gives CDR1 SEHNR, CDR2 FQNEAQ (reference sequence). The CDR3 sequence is CASSRPVSWEQYF. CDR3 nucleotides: TGTGCCAGCAGCCGCCCAGTTTCTTGGGAGCAGTACTTC. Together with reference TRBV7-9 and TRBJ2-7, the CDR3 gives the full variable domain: DTGVSQNPRHKITKRGQNVTFRCDPISEHNRLYWYRQTLGQGPEFLTYFQNEAQLEKSRLLSDRFSAERPKGSFSTLEIQRTEQGDSAMYLCASSRPVSWEQYFGPGTRLTVT.

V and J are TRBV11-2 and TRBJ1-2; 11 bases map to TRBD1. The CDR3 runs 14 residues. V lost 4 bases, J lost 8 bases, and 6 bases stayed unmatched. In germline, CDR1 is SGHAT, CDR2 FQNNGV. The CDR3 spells CASSSGQGAYGYTF. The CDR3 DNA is TGTGCCAGCAGCTCCGGACAGGGGGCGTACGGCTACACCTTC. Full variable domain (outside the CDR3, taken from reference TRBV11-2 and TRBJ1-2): EAGVAQSPRYKIIEKRQSVAFWCNPISGHATLYWYQQILGQGPKLLIQFQNNGVVDDSQLPKDRFSAERLKGVDSTLKIQPAKLEDSAVYLCASSSGQGAYGYTFGSGTRLTVV.

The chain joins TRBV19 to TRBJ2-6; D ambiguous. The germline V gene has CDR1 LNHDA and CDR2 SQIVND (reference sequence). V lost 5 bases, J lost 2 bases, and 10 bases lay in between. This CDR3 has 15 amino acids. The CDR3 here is CASSARKAGANVLTF. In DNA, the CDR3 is TGTGCCAGTAGTGCACGTAAGGCTGGGGCCAACGTCCTGACTTTC. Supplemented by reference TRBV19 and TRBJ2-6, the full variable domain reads DGGITQSPKYLFRKEGQNVTLSCEQNLNHDAMYWYRQDPGQGLRLIYYSQIVNDFQKGDIAEGYSVSREKKESFPLTVTSAQKNPTAFYLCASSARKAGANVLTFGAGSRLTVL.

The CDR3 coding sequence is TGTGCCAGCAGCCGTTATGCCGGGACTCCCTTCGGTGGCCAGTACTTC. This gives the protein CASSRYAGTPFGGQYF. The chain carries TRBV7-2 and TRBJ2-7; a possible D gene is TRBD2 (6 bases). CDR3 length: 16 residues. The V and J ends lost 5 bases and 10 bases respectively, with 27 bases between them. The germline CDR1 and CDR2 sequences are SGHTA and FQGNSA. The full variable domain, with the rest looked up from reference TRBV7-2 and TRBJ2-7, is GAGVSQSPSNKVTEKGKDVELRCDPISGHTALYWYRQSLGQGLEFLIYFQGNSAPDKSGLPSDRFSAERTGGSVSTLTIQRTQQEDSAVYLCASSRYAGTPFGGQYFGPGTRLTVT.

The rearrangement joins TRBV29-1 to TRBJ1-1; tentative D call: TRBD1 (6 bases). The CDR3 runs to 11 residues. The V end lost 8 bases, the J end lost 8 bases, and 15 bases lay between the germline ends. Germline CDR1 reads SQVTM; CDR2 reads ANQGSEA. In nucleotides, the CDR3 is TGCAGCTCCTATCTCGGACAGGAAGCTTTCTTT. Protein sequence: CSSYLGQEAFF.

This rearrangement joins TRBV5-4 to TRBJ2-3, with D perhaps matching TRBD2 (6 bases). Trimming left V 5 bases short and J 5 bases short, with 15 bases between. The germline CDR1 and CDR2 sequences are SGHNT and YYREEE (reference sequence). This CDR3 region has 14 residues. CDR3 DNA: TGTGCCAGCAGGCGGGATTCCGCTGAAGATACGCAGTATTTT. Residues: CASRRDSAEDTQYF.

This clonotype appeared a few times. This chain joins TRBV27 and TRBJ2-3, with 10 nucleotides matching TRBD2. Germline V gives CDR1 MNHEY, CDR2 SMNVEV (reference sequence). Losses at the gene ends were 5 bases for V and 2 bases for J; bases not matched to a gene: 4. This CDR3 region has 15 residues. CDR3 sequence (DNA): TGTGCCAGCAGTATGCTAGCGGGAGACACAGATACGCAGTATTTT. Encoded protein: CASSMLAGDTDTQYF.